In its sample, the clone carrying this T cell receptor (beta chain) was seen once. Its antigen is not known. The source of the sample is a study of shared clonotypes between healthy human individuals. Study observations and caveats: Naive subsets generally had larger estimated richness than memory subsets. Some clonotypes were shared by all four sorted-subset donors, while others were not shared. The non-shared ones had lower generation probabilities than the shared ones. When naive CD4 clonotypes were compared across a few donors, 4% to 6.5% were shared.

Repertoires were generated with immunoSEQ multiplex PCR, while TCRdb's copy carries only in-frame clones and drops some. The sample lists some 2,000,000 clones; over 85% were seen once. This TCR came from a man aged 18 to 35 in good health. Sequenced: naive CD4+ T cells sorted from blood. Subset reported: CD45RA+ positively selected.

CDR3 sequence: CASSLQRDFSMNTEAFF. As DNA, the CDR3 is TGTGCCAGCAGCTTACAAAGGGACTTCTCAATGAACACTGAAGCTTTCTTT. The chain links TRBV7-9 to TRBJ1-1; TRBD1 is a possible D gene (5 bases). The V and J ends lost 2 bases and 0 bases respectively, with 16 bases between them. Per the germline V gene, CDR1 is SEHNR and CDR2 is FQNEAQ (reference sequence). This CDR3 is built from 17 residues.